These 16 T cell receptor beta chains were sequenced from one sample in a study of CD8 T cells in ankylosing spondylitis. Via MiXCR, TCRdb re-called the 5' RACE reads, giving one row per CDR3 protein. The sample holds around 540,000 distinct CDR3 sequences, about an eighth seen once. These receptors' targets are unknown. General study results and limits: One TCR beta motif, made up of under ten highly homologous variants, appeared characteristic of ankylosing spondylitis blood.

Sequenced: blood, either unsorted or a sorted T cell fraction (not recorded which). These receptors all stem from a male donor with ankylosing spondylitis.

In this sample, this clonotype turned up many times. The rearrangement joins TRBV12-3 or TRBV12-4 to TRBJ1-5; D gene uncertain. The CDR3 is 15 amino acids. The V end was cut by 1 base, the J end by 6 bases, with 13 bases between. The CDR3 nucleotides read TGTGCCAGCAGTTTAGTTACGGACCTCCCTCAGCCCCAGCATTTT. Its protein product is CASSLVTDLPQPQHF.

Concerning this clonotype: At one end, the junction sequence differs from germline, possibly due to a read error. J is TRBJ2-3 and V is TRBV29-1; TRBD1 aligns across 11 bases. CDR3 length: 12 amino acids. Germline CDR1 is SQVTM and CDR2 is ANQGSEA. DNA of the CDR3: TGCAGCGGAGGACAGGGGGCAGATACGCGGTATTTT. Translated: CSGGQGADTRYF.

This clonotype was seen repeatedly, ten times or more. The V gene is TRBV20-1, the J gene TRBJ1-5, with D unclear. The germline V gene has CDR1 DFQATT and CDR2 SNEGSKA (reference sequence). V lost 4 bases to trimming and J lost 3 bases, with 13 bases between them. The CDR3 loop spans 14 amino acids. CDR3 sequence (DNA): TGCAGTGCTAAAAACGGACCGATCAATCAGCCCCAGCATTTT. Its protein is CSAKNGPINQPQHF.

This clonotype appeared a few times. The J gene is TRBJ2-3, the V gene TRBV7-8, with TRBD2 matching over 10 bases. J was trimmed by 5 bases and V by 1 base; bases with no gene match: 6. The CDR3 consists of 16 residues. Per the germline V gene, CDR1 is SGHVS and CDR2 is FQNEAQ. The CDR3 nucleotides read TGTGCCAGCAGCTTAGACCGAGCGGGAGGGATAGATACGCAGTATTTT. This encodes CASSLDRAGGIDTQYF.

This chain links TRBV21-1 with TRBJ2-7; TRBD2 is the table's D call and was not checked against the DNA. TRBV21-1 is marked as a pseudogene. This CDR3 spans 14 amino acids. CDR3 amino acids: CASMGRGATYEQYV. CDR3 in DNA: TGTGCCAGCATGGGGCGGGGGGCCACATACGAGCAGTACGTC.

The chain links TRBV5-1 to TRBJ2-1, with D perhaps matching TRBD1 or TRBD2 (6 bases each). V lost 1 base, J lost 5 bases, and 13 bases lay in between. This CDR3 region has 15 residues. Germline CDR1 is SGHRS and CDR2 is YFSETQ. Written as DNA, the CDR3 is TGCGCCAGCAGCTTGTACGGGGGCAGGAACAATGAGCAGTTCTTC. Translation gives CASSLYGGRNNEQFF.

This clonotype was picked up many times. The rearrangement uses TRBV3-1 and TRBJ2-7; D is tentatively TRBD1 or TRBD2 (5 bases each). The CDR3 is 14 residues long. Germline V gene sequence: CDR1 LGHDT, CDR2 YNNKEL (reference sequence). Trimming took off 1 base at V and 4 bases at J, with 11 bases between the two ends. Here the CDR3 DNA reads TGTGCCAGCAGCCAAGGGGGGACCTATTACGAGCAGTACTTC. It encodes CASSQGGTYYEQYF.

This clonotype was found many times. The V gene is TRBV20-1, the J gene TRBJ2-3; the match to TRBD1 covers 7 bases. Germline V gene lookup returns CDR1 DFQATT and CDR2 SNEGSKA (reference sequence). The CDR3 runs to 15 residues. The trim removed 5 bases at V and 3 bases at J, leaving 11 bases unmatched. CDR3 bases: TGCAGTGCTGACCCGGTTAGGGGGCGAACAGATACGCAGTATTTT. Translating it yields CSADPVRGRTDTQYF.

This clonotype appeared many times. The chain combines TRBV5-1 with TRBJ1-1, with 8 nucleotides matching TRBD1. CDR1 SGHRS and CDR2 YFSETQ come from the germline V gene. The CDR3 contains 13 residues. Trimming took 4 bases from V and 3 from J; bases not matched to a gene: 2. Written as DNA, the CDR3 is TGCGCCAGCAGCAAGGGACAGGACACTGAAGCTTTCTTT. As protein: CASSKGQDTEAFF. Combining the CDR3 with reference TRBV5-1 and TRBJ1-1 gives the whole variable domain KAGVTQTPRYLIKTRGQQVTLSCSPISGHRSVSWYQQTPGQGLQFLFEYFSETQRNKGNFPGRFSGRQFSNSRSEMNVSTLELGDSALYLCASSKGQDTEAFFGQGTRLTVV.

Here the CDR3 DNA reads TGTGCCAGCAGCTTAGAATCCGGGTTTGCAACTAATGAAAAACTGTTTTTT. This sequence encodes CASSLESGFATNEKLFF. V is TRBV11-2 and J is TRBJ1-4; D unclear. The CDR3 sequence is 17 residues long. Germline loops: CDR1 SGHAT, CDR2 FQNNGV. V was pared by 0 bases and J by 0 bases, with 11 bases between. The entire variable domain, with the rest obtained from reference TRBV11-2 and TRBJ1-4, is as follows: EAGVAQSPRYKIIEKRQSVAFWCNPISGHATLYWYQQILGQGPKLLIQFQNNGVVDDSQLPKDRFSAERLKGVDSTLKIQPAKLEDSAVYLCASSLESGFATNEKLFFGSGTQLSVL.

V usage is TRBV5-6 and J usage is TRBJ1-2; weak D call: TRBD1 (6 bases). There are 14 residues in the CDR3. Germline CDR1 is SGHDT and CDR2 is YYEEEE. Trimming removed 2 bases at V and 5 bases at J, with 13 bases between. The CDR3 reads CASSFVRGSYGYTF. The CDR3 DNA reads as TGTGCCAGCAGCTTTGTGAGGGGGTCTTATGGCTACACCTTC. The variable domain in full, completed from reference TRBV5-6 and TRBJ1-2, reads DAGVTQSPTHLIKTRGQQVTLRCSPKSGHDTVSWYQQALGQGPQFIFQYYEEEERQRGNFPDRFSGHQFPNYSSELNVNALLLGDSALYLCASSFVRGSYGYTFGSGTRLTVV.

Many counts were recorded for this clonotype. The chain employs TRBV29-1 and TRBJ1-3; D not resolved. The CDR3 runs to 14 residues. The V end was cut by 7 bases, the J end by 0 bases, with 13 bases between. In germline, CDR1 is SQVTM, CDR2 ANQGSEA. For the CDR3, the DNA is TGCAGCGCCTGGTTAGCGAGCTCTGGAAACACCATATATTTT. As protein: CSAWLASSGNTIYF.

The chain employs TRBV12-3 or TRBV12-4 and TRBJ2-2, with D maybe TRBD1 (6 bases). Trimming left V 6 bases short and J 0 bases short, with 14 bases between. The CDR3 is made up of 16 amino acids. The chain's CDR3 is CASSPAGQSNTGELFF. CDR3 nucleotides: TGTGCCAGCAGCCCCGCCGGACAGTCGAACACCGGGGAGCTGTTTTTT.

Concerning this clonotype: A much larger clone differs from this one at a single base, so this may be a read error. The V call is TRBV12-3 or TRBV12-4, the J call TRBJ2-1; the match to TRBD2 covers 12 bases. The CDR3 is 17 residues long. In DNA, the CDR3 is TGTACCAGCAGCGCCAGCACCCTAGCGGGAGGGCAAAATGAGCAGTTCTTC. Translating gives CTSSASTLAGGQNEQFF.

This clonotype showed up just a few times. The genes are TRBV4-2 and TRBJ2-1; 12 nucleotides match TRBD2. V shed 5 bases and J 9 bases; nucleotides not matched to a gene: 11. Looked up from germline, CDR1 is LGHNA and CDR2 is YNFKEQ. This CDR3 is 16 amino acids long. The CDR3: CASSSPASGRDGEQFF. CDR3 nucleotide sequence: TGTGCCAGCAGCTCCCCGGCTAGCGGGAGGGATGGTGAGCAGTTCTTC.

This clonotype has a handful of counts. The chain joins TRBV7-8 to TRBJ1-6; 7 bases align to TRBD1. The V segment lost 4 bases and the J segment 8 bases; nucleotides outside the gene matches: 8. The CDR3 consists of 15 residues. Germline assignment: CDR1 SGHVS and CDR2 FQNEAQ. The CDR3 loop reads CASSSDRSGDSPLHF. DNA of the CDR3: TGTGCCAGCAGCTCGGACAGGTCCGGGGATTCACCCCTCCACTTT.